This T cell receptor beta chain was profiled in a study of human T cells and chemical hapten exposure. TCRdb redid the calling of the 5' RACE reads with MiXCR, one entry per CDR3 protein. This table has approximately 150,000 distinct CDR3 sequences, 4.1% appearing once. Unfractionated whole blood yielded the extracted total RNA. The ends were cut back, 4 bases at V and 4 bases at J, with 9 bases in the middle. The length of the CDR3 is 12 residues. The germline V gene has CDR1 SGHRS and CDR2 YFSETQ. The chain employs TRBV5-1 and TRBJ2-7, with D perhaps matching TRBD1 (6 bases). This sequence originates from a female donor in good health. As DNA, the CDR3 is TGCGCCAGCAGCCTAGGACAGTACGAGCAGTACTTC. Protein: CASSLGQYEQYF.